These T cell receptor beta chains were read from a single sample in a study of CD8+ T cells in alopecia areata. Using immunoSEQ multiplex PCR, the repertoire was profiled, and TCRdb retains in-frame clones only, with some absent. This sample has hundreds of thousands of clones, with under 70% found just once. The sequencing used CD4+ T cells sorted from blood, collected at week 0. The receptor set was obtained from a human donor with alopecia areata. Each CDR3 is given with its conserved first and last residue. The D gene is left open where the match is weak. A row's size may be missing; if present it is once, few, many or a size class.

d_call j_call v_call clone_size cdr3_nt cdr3_aa
. TRBJ2-5 TRBV29-1 . TGCAGCGTCCTGACGGCGGTACAAGAGACCCAGTACTTC CSVLTAVQETQYF
. TRBJ2-7 TRBV29-1 . TGCAGCGTTGAATTATCTCGGGAGCAGTACTTC CSVELSREQYF
TRBD2 TRBJ2-3 TRBV11-2 . TGTGCCAGCAGCTTAAGGCGGGGGGGCGCAGATACGCAGTATTTT CASSLRRGGADTQYF
. TRBJ1-1 TRBV29-1 . TGCAGCGTTGAAGCGATAATGGAGAACACTGAAGCTTTCTTT CSVEAIMENTEAFF
TRBD1 TRBJ1-2 TRBV7-8 . TGTGCCAGCAGCCTCGTGGGACAGGGGAGGAACTATGGCTACACCTTC CASSLVGQGRNYGYTF
TRBD1 TRBJ1-2 TRBV25-1 few TGTGCCAGCAGTGGGGGACAGTTTGGCTACACCTTC CASSGGQFGYTF
. TRBJ1-1 TRBV30 few TGTGCCTGGAGTGTAGGTAGAAGGAACACTGAAGCTTTCTTT CAWSVGRRNTEAFF
TRBD2 TRBJ2-1 TRBV29-1 . TGCAGCGGACTAGCGGGGGCCTACAATGAGCAGTTCTTC CSGLAGAYNEQFF
. TRBJ2-5 TRBV29-1 . TGCAGCGTCGTTCCGGGGTCTCAAGAGACCCAGTACTTC CSVVPGSQETQYF
. TRBJ2-2 TRBV29-1 . TGCAGCGTGGAACATTTGAACACCGGGGAGCTGTTTTTT CSVEHLNTGELFF
TRBD1 TRBJ1-2 TRBV5-1 . TGCGCCAGCAGCTCGGGACAGATCTATGGCTACACCTTC CASSSGQIYGYTF
TRBD2 TRBJ2-5 TRBV6-5 . TGTGCCAGCAGTTACTTAGGACTAGCAGAGACCCAGTACTTC CASSYLGLAETQYF
. TRBJ1-2 TRBV30 . TGTGCCTGGAGTCCCGTCACAACGGCGAAGTATGGCTACACCTTC CAWSPVTTAKYGYTF
. TRBJ1-2 TRBV27 . TGTGCCAGCAGGAGTGCTGGGACGGACTATGGCTACACCTTC CASRSAGTDYGYTF
TRBD2 TRBJ2-7 TRBV7-9 . TGTGCCAGCAGCCCCCGCGGGGGGCTATCCTACGAGCAGTACTTC CASSPRGGLSYEQYF
. TRBJ1-1 TRBV30 . TGTGCCTGGAGTGAAACGCGAACTGAAGCTTTCTTT CAWSETRTEAFF
. TRBJ2-1 TRBV6-6 . TGTGCCAGCAGCCGAACAGGGACTACCTACAATGAGCAGTTCTTC CASSRTGTTYNEQFF
TRBD2 TRBJ2-3 TRBV7-2 . TGTGCCAGCAGCTTAGTGGCGGGGGTCCGGGCAGATACGCAGTATTTT CASSLVAGVRADTQYF
. TRBJ2-5 TRBV13 once TGTGCCAGCAGCGGGTGGGGCCTAGCCGGAGAGACCCAGTACTTC CASSGWGLAGETQYF
. TRBJ1-1 TRBV29-1 few TGCAGCGTTGTTTCCGACACTGAAGCTTTCTTT CSVVSDTEAFF
. TRBJ2-3 TRBV29-1 . TGCAGCGTCATTATTCCGACTACGAAGAGCACAGATACGCAGTATTTT CSVIIPTTKSTDTQYF
. TRBJ1-2 TRBV2 once TGTGCCAGCAGTGGGGTGGGGCTGAGCTATGGCTACACCTTC CASSGVGLSYGYTF
. TRBJ1-5 TRBV15 few TGTGCCACCAGCAGAGATCCGAATAGCAATCAGCCCCAGCATTTT CATSRDPNSNQPQHF
TRBD1 TRBJ1-5 TRBV15 . TGTGCCACCAGGGCGAAACAGGGGCAAACTAGCAATCAGCCCCAGCATTTT CATRAKQGQTSNQPQHF
TRBD1 TRBJ2-3 TRBV29-1 . TGCAGCGTTGAAGATGTCAGGACAGGGTGGGCAGATACGCAGTATTTT CSVEDVRTGWADTQYF
. TRBJ2-3 TRBV6-5 few TGTGCCAGCAGCCTGGGGGGGCGCGCAGATACGCAGTATTTT CASSLGGRADTQYF
. TRBJ1-1 TRBV30 . TGTGCCTGTAGAGGGGCGGGAGCTTTCTTT CACRGAGAFF
. TRBJ2-7 TRBV5-1 . TGCGCCAGCAGCTTTCTGGGGAGCTCCTACGAGCAGTACTTC CASSFLGSSYEQYF
. TRBJ1-2 TRBV7-9 . TGTGCCAGCAGCTCGCGCGGGAGCTATGGCTACACCTTC CASSSRGSYGYTF
TRBD2 TRBJ2-3 TRBV29-1 . TGCAGCGTTCGGACTAGCGGGGACCCCACAGATACGCAGTATTTT CSVRTSGDPTDTQYF
. TRBJ1-6 TRBV7-2 . TGTGCCAGCAGCACGACGGTGTTCTCGGATTCACCCCTCCACTTT CASSTTVFSDSPLHF
TRBD2 TRBJ2-1 TRBV7-2 few TGTGCCAGCAGCTTAGGGTGGGCTAGCGGGGGACGGTTCTTC CASSLGWASGGRFF
. TRBJ1-4 TRBV7-9 . TGTGCCAGCAGCTTCAGTAGCGACGAAAAACTGTTTTTT CASSFSSDEKLFF
TRBD2 TRBJ2-5 TRBV4-2 . TGTGCCAGCAGCCAAGATATCAGCGGGGGCCTTCTGGAGACCCAGTACTTC CASSQDISGGLLETQYF
. TRBJ1-3 TRBV30 . TGTGCCTGGAGTGTCCGAGGGGCAAGAGGTGGAAACACCATATATTTT CAWSVRGARGGNTIYF
. TRBJ1-1 TRBV14 . TGTGCCAGCAGCCAAGATGTATGGGGAACTGAAGCTTTCTTT CASSQDVWGTEAFF
TRBD1 TRBJ1-1 TRBV14 . TGTGCCAGCAGCCGCAGGGGGAGTACTGAAGCTTTCTTT CASSRRGSTEAFF
TRBD1 TRBJ2-5 TRBV18 . TGTGCCAGCTCACCCGTCCAGGGGGCGGAGACCCAGTACTTC CASSPVQGAETQYF
. TRBJ2-5 TRBV6-5 . TGTGCCAGCAGTTACGGGGGTCCCCAAGAGACCCAGTACTTC CASSYGGPQETQYF
. TRBJ2-6 TRBV6-4 . TGTGCCAGCAGTGAGGGGGCTGGGGCCAACGTCCTGACTTTC CASSEGAGANVLTF